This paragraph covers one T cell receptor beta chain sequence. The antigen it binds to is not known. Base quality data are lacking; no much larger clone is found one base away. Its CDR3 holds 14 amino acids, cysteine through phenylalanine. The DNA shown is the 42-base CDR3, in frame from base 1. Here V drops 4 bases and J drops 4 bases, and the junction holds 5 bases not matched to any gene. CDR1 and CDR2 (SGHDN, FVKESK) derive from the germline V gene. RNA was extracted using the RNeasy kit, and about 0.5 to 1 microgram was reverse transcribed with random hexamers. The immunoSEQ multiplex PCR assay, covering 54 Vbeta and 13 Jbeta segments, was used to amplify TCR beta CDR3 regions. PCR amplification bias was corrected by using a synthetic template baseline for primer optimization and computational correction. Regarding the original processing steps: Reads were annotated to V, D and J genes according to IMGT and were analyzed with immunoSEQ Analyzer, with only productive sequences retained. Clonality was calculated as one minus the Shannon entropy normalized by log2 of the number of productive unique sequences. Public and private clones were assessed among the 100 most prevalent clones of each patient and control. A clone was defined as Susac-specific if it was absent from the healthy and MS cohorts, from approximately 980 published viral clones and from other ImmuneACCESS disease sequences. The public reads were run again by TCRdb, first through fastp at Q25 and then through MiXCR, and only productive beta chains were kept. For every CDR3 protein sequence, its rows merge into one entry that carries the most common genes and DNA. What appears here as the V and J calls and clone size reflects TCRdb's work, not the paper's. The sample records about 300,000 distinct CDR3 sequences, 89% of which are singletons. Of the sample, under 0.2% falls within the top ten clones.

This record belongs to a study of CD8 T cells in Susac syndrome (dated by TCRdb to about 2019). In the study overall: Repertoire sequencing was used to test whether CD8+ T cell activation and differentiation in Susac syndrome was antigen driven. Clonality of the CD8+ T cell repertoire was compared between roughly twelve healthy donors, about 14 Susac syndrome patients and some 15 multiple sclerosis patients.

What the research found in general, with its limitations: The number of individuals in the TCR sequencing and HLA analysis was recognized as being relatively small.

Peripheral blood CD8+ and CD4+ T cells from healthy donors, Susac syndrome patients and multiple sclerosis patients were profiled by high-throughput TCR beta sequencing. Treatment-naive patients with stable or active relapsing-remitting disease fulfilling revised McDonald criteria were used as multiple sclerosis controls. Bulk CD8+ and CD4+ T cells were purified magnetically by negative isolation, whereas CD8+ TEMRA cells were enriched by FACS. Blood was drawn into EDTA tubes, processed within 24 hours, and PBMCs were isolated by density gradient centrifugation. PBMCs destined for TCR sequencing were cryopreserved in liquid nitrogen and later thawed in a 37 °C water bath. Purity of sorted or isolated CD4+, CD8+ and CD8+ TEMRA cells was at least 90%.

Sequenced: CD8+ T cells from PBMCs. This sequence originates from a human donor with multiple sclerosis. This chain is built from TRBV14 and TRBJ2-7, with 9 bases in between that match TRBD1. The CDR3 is CASSRQGVKYEQYF. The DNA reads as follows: TGTGCCAGCAGCCGACAGGGGGTCAAGTACGAGCAGTACTTC.